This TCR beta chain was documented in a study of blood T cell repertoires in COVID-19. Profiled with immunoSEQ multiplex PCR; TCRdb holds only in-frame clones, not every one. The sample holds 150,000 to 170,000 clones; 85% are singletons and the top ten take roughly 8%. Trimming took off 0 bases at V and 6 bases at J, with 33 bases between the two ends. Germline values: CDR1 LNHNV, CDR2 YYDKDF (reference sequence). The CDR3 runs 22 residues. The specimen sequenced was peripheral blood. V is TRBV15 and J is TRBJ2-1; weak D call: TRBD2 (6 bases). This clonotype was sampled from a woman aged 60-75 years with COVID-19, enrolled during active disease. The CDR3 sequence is CATSRDRIRGGNLGLAGNEQFF. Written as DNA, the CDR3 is TGTGCCACCAGCAGAGATCGTATCCGGGGCGGGAATTTAGGACTCGCCGGCAATGAGCAGTTCTTC. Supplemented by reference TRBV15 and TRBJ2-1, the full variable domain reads DAMVIQNPRYQVTQFGKPVTLSCSQTLNHNVMYWYQQKSSQAPKLLFHYYDKDFNNEADTPDNFQSRRPNTSFCFLDIRSPGLGDTAMYLCATSRDRIRGGNLGLAGNEQFFGPGTRLTVL.